Shown below are 2 T cell receptor beta chains from a single sample sequenced in a study of cytomegalovirus exposure and HLA in healthy donors. 60 Vbeta and 13 Jbeta primers were used in PCR. Clones were read by immunoSEQ multiplex PCR, and TCRdb kept only the in-frame ones, dropping some. Found here are 100,000 to 150,000 clones, approximately 74% of them singletons; the top ten hold about 7.3%. Sequencing was done on a sample of PBMCs. These receptors originate from a male donor in good health and CMV-seronegative.

This sequence joins TRBV7-8 and TRBJ1-1; no clear D gene. V shed 3 bases and J shed 1 base, with 9 bases lying between them. This CDR3 spans 14 amino acids. The germline gives CDR1 SGHVS, CDR2 FQNEAQ. CDR3 sequence: CASSFEQTNTEAFF. The CDR3 DNA reads as TGTGCCAGCAGCTTCGAACAGACGAACACTGAAGCTTTCTTT. Combining the CDR3 with reference TRBV7-8 and TRBJ1-1 gives the whole variable domain GAGVSQSPRYKVAKRGQDVALRCDPISGHVSLFWYQQALGQGPEFLTYFQNEAQLDKSGLPSDRFFAERPEGSVSTLKIQRTQQEDSAVYLCASSFEQTNTEAFFGQGTRLTVV.

This clone was seen more than once but under ten times. The V call is TRBV27, the J call TRBJ2-7, with 9 nucleotides matching TRBD2. Germline assignment: CDR1 MNHEY and CDR2 SMNVEV (reference sequence). Trimming removed 5 bases from V and 2 bases from J; junction bases left unmatched: 4. The CDR3 is 14 amino acids. The CDR3 region is CASSLAGSAYEQYF. CDR3 in DNA: TGTGCCAGCAGTCTAGCGGGGTCCGCCTACGAGCAGTACTTC.